The rows below give T cell receptor beta chains drawn from one sample of a study of blood T cell repertoires in COVID-19. Assay: immunoSEQ multiplex PCR; the TCRdb copy retains only in-frame clones and omits some. The sample consists of roughly 230,000 clones, 80% to 90% of them appearing once. Sequencing used PBMCs or T cells enriched from blood (not recorded which). These receptors were collected from a woman aged 45-65 years who had been exposed to COVID-19. Each CDR3 is given without its conserved first and last residue.

cdr3_length | j_call | v_call | cdr3_aa
14 | TRBJ2-1 | TRBV4-3 | ASSQEWRGGYNEQF
16 | TRBJ2-5 | TRBV9 | ASSAGTSGGPTQETQY
11 | TRBJ2-7 | TRBV13 | ASSPGQGHEQY
20 | TRBJ2-3 | TRBV12-5 | ASGLPSTITGASGVSTDTQY
14 | TRBJ1-5 | TRBV19 | ASNTPGLQTNQPQH
13 | TRBJ2-2 | TRBV4-2 | ASSQGRGVTGELF
15 | TRBJ2-4 | TRBV19 | ANSIRGQGYVKNIQY
11 | TRBJ1-1 | TRBV9 | ASSVETGTEAF
11 | TRBJ2-2 | TRBV3-1/TRBV3-2 | ASSQQFTGELF
13 | TRBJ1-2 | TRBV20-1 | SASEPRGRDYGYT
13 | TRBJ2-7 | TRBV28 | ASSAGGQGTYEQY
14 | TRBJ1-6 | TRBV21-1 | ASSSREGAPNSPLH
12 | TRBJ2-7 | TRBV11-2 | ASSVGTGFTEQY
14 | TRBJ2-4 | TRBV5-4 | ASSSGQGGFRNIQY
12 | TRBJ2-5 | TRBV28 | ASRLAGGQETQY
11 | TRBJ2-1 | TRBV6-4 | ASSRDRGDEQF
11 | TRBJ2-7 | TRBV29-1 | SVWSPESPGQY
12 | TRBJ1-1 | TRBV29-1 | SVGTGRTYTEAF
12 | TRBJ2-2 | TRBV19 | ASSIRGRTGELF
14 | TRBJ1-6 | TRBV29-1 | SVWTGRSSYNSPLH
14 | TRBJ1-4 | TRBV6-1 | ASSETPGGNNEKLF
13 | TRBJ2-3 | TRBV19 | ASKPQGSSTDTQY
13 | TRBJ1-1 | TRBV4-1 | ASSHLEGFGTEAF
9 | TRBJ2-5 | TRBV5-1 | ASRVQETQY
13 | TRBJ1-2 | TRBV5-4 | ASSLEGTAFRGYT
16 | TRBJ1-5 | TRBV27 | ASRGLKGGQGGHQPQH
18 | TRBJ1-5 | TRBV12-5 | ASGLVRGTPTSYSNQPQH
13 | TRBJ1-1 | TRBV24-1 | ATSASTGHNTEAF
13 | TRBJ2-1 | TRBV19 | ASSAYWGQVNEQF
15 | TRBJ1-1 | TRBV5-1 | ASSLGWSPGVSTEAF
13 | TRBJ1-2 | TRBV27 | ASSPMDRAHYGYT
12 | TRBJ1-4 | TRBV7-9 | ASSSDRVYEKLF
12 | TRBJ1-2 | TRBV15 | ATSRDWATAGYT
12 | TRBJ2-7 | TRBV5-1 | ASSLVPGFGEQY
13 | TRBJ1-5 | TRBV6-5 | ASRLGVYSNQPQR
12 | TRBJ2-3 | TRBV9 | ASSQQGSTDTQY
11 | TRBJ2-5 | TRBV2 | ASGADTKETQY
11 | TRBJ1-1 | TRBV5-1 | ASKTGHNTEAF
14 | TRBJ2-2 | TRBV30 | AWESAGTGSPGELF
10 | TRBJ1-4 | TRBV28 | ASRRGVEKLF
12 | TRBJ2-3 | TRBV9 | ASSLTRGTDTQY
12 | TRBJ1-2 | TRBV24-1 | ATSDDRVGYGYT
13 | TRBJ1-1 | TRBV5-5 | ASSLDGTGIGLAF